These 29 T cell receptor beta chains were sequenced from one sample in a study of CD8 T cells in ankylosing spondylitis. General study findings and limits: What seemed typical of ankylosing spondylitis blood was a TCR beta motif built from about 8 highly homologous variants.

TCRdb re-derived calls from the 5' RACE reads in MiXCR, one entry per CDR3 protein. The profile covers around 770,000 distinct CDR3 sequences, with around a fifth appearing a single time and about 19% taken by the ten largest. Which antigens these TCRs recognize remains unknown. The sequenced material came from blood, either unsorted or a sorted T cell fraction (not recorded which). These receptors came from a male donor with ankylosing spondylitis.

At least ten counts were recorded for this clonotype. The chain couples TRBV5-1 to TRBJ1-5, with D possibly matching TRBD1 (5 bases). The CDR3 has 14 amino acids. V was shortened by 0 bases and J by 7 bases, with 11 bases between the two germline ends. Germline V gene lookup returns CDR1 SGHRS and CDR2 YFSETQ. In DNA, the CDR3 is TGCGCCAGCAGCTTGGGCGTGGGGGACCAGCCCCAGCATTTT. Translating gives CASSLGVGDQPQHF. Together with reference TRBV5-1 and TRBJ1-5, the CDR3 gives the full variable domain: KAGVTQTPRYLIKTRGQQVTLSCSPISGHRSVSWYQQTPGQGLQFLFEYFSETQRNKGNFPGRFSGRQFSNSRSEMNVSTLELGDSALYLCASSLGVGDQPQHFGDGTRLSIL.

This clonotype appeared a few times. CDR3 loop: CASSPLTGGYNEQFF. In nucleotides, the CDR3 is TGTGCCAGCAGCCCCCTGACGGGGGGATACAATGAGCAGTTCTTC. The J gene is TRBJ2-1, the V gene TRBV9; 7 bases map to TRBD2. CDR1 is SGDLS, CDR2 YYNGEE, per germline. J lost 4 bases, V lost 4 bases, and 8 bases had no gene match. The CDR3 spans 15 residues.

This chain uses TRBV2 with TRBJ1-4; D remains ambiguous. Between the trimmed V and J ends, which lost 5 bases and 0 bases, there was a span of 7 bases. The length of the CDR3 is 14 residues. Germline loops: CDR1 SNHLY, CDR2 FYNNEI. CDR3: CASSRATTNEKLFF. CDR3 nucleotides: TGTGCCAGCAGTAGAGCTACAACTAATGAAAAACTGTTTTTT.

This clonotype has just a few counts. The chain joins TRBV24-1 to TRBJ2-3; tentative D call: TRBD1 (7 bases). The CDR3 spans 13 residues. Germline CDR1 is KGHDR and CDR2 is SFDVKD. Trimming removed 7 bases from V and 6 bases from J, with 13 bases in between. CDR3 protein: CATSLTGRDTQYF. The CDR3, as DNA: TGTGCCACCAGCCTGACAGGGAGGGATACGCAGTATTTT.

The table lists this clonotype with a few counts. The chain joins TRBV13 to TRBJ2-2, with unresolved D. Per germline, CDR1 PRHDT and CDR2 FYEKMQ (reference sequence). V lost 3 bases, J lost 1 base, and 6 bases lay in between. This CDR3 contains 14 residues. CDR3 in DNA: TGTGCCAGCAGCTTCTGGCGGAACACCGGGGAGCTGTTTTTT. Protein product: CASSFWRNTGELFF.

This clonotype was seen a handful of times. The chain carries TRBV10-3 and TRBJ2-3, with D perhaps matching TRBD1 or TRBD2 (5 bases each). Trimming shortened V by 9 bases and J by 5 bases, and 12 bases separated the two germline ends. There are 12 residues in the CDR3. Germline-derived CDR1 and CDR2 are ENHRY and SYGVKD. The CDR3: CAIGRDGDTQYF. CDR3 coding DNA: TGTGCCATAGGCAGGGACGGAGATACGCAGTATTTT.

This clonotype was detected only a few times. This CDR3 reads CASSPSGDANYGYTF. CDR3 nucleotides: TGTGCCAGCTCACCATCGGGCGACGCTAACTATGGCTACACCTTC. The chain is built from TRBV18 and TRBJ1-2; D is unresolved. The germline gives CDR1 KGHSH, CDR2 LQKENI. The CDR3 runs to 15 residues. Trimming pared 2 bases from V and 0 bases from J, leaving 10 bases between.

This clonotype came up a few times. The chain links TRBV6-1 to TRBJ1-6; 8 bases align to TRBD1. The CDR3 spans 15 residues. Germline lookup yields CDR1 MNHNS and CDR2 SASEGT. Unmatched junction bases numbered 7, after V lost 6 bases and J lost 6 bases. In DNA, the CDR3 is TGTGCCAGCAGCCGCATTGACAGGGGTAATTCACCCCTCCACTTT. Encoded protein: CASSRIDRGNSPLHF.

The chain has TRBV29-1 and TRBJ2-1; 14 bases are shared with TRBD2. This CDR3 is built from 15 residues. The V segment lost 5 bases and the J segment 5 bases; nucleotides outside the gene matches: 5. Germline V gene lookup returns CDR1 SQVTM and CDR2 ANQGSEA. The CDR3 region has the DNA TGCAGCGTTTACGGGGGACTAGCGGGAGACAATGAGCAGTTCTTC. This translates into CSVYGGLAGDNEQFF.

The chain has TRBV29-1 and TRBJ2-7; the D call may be TRBD1 or TRBD2 (7 bases each). The V end lost 7 bases, the J end lost 6 bases, and 19 bases lay between the germline ends. The CDR3 is made up of 13 amino acids. The germline CDR1 and CDR2 sequences are SQVTM and ANQGSEA. The DNA of the CDR3 is TGCAGCGCCGAGGGGGCTAGCGGCACCGAGCAGTACTTC. Translated, it gives CSAEGASGTEQYF.

The chain has TRBV4-3 and TRBJ2-2; 9 positions agree with TRBD1. Germline lookup yields CDR1 LGHNA and CDR2 YSLEER. This CDR3 is built from 18 residues. V trimming: 1 base; J trimming: 3 bases; junction bases outside the gene matches: 9. DNA of the CDR3: TGCGCCAGCAGCCAAGGAGGCCGGGGGACAGGGTACACCGGGGAGCTGTTTTTT. Protein: CASSQGGRGTGYTGELFF.

The V gene is TRBV27, the J gene TRBJ2-7; the D gene is possibly TRBD2 (5 bases). Germline V gene lookup returns CDR1 MNHEY and CDR2 SMNVEV (reference sequence). Trimming stripped 3 bases from V and 3 bases from J, with 12 bases between. The CDR3 is 14 amino acids. The CDR3 loop reads CASSFRGNHYEQYF. The CDR3 DNA sequence: TGTGCCAGCAGTTTCCGGGGAAACCACTACGAGCAGTACTTC.

The chain couples TRBV5-6 to TRBJ1-4, with unresolved D. V was cut by 2 bases and J by 2 bases, with 4 bases left in between. The germline gives CDR1 SGHDT, CDR2 YYEEEE. The CDR3 sequence is 13 residues long. The CDR3 loop reads CASSFWTNEKLFF. CDR3 coding DNA: TGTGCCAGCAGCTTCTGGACTAATGAAAAACTGTTTTTT. The variable domain in full, with the rest retrieved from reference TRBV5-6 and TRBJ1-4, is DAGVTQSPTHLIKTRGQQVTLRCSPKSGHDTVSWYQQALGQGPQFIFQYYEEEERQRGNFPDRFSGHQFPNYSSELNVNALLLGDSALYLCASSFWTNEKLFFGSGTQLSVL.

The chain has TRBV11-2 and TRBJ1-5; no firm D call. Trimming cost V 2 bases and J 9 bases, with 11 bases left between them. This CDR3 region has 13 residues. Germline assignment: CDR1 SGHAT and CDR2 FQNNGV. The CDR3 spells CASSLKARGPQHF. For the CDR3, the DNA is TGTGCCAGCAGCTTAAAGGCCCGTGGGCCCCAGCATTTT.

The gene calls are TRBV7-2 and TRBJ2-3; perhaps TRBD2 as D (6 bases). This CDR3 has 14 amino acids. CDR1 and CDR2 from the germline V gene are SGHTA and FQGNSA. Trimming took off 2 bases at V and 2 bases at J, with 8 bases between the two ends. Here the CDR3 reads CASSLRGNTDTQYF. The CDR3 DNA follows: TGTGCCAGCAGCTTACGCGGGAACACAGATACGCAGTATTTT.

The gene calls are TRBV7-8 and TRBJ2-7; the match to TRBD2 covers 10 bases. In germline, CDR1 is SGHVS, CDR2 FQNEAQ. This CDR3 is built from 15 residues. With 5 bases clipped from V and 0 bases from J, the junction kept 4 bases outside the gene matches. The CDR3 DNA reads as TGTGCCAGCAGCAGGACTAGCGGCATCTCCTACGAGCAGTACTTC. This codes for CASSRTSGISYEQYF.

The rearrangement joins TRBV3-1 to TRBJ1-6, with a possible D match to TRBD1 (5 bases). Germline-derived CDR1 and CDR2 are LGHDT and YNNKEL (reference sequence). Deletions cut 5 bases from V and 3 bases from J, with 20 bases between. The CDR3 is 18 residues long. Here the CDR3 DNA reads TGTGCCAGCAGCGCCGAGACGGGGCGCGGGGTCTATAATTCACCCCTCCACTTT. As protein: CASSAETGRGVYNSPLHF.

The gene calls are TRBV20-1 and TRBJ2-1; maybe TRBD2 (5 bases). The germline V gene encodes CDR1 DFQATT and CDR2 SNEGSKA (reference sequence). CDR3 length equals 13 residues. Trimming cost V 5 bases and J 0 bases, with 8 bases left between them. CDR3 bases: TGCAGTGCTGTTAGCGACTCCTACAATGAGCAGTTCTTC. The encoded protein is CSAVSDSYNEQFF.

The chain couples TRBV12-3 or TRBV12-4 to TRBJ2-5, with D perhaps being TRBD1 or TRBD2 (5 bases each). This CDR3 is 16 amino acids long. V was shortened by 3 bases and J by 0 bases, with 14 bases between the two germline ends. CDR3 nucleotide sequence: TGTGCCAGCAGTTTTGGGTCGTCGGGGCACCAAGAGACCCAGTACTTC. Its translation: CASSFGSSGHQETQYF.

This clonotype was found a few times. This rearrangement joins TRBV15 to TRBJ2-1; 9 bases fit TRBD1. The CDR3 totals 15 residues. CDR1 and CDR2 (germline): LNHNV, YYDKDF (reference sequence). Unmatched junction bases numbered 1, after V lost 3 bases and J lost 1 base. In nucleotides, the CDR3 is TGTGCCACCAGCAGGGGACAGGGATCCTACAATGAGCAGTTCTTC. Protein sequence: CATSRGQGSYNEQFF.

CDR3 region: CASSQDVRQGAGKAFF. The CDR3 DNA reads TGTGCCAGCAGCCAAGATGTCCGACAGGGGGCAGGAAAAGCTTTCTTT. This rearrangement joins TRBV4-2 to TRBJ1-1, with 10 bases aligning to TRBD1. The J segment lost 9 bases and the V segment lost 0 bases, leaving 10 bases of the junction unmatched. The length of the CDR3 is 16 residues. Germline CDR1 LGHNA, CDR2 YNFKEQ.

CDR3 region: CASSHSQGAGEQYF. In DNA form, the CDR3 reads TGCGCCAGCAGCCACTCACAGGGGGCCGGCGAGCAGTACTTC. This chain joins TRBV4-1 and TRBJ2-7, with 9 bases fitting TRBD1. CDR1 and CDR2 (germline): MGHRA, YSYEKL. Trimming cost V 3 bases and J 6 bases; bases outside gene matches: 6. This CDR3 has 14 amino acids.

This clonotype appeared a few times. The chain employs TRBV15 and TRBJ1-3; 7 nucleotides align to TRBD1. Trimming removed 3 bases from V and 0 bases from J; junction bases left unmatched: 2. Germline V gene sequence: CDR1 LNHNV, CDR2 YYDKDF (reference sequence). This CDR3 is built from 15 residues. Written as DNA, the CDR3 is TGTGCCACCAGCAGTACAGGGGACTCTGGAAACACCATATATTTT. Protein sequence: CATSSTGDSGNTIYF.

The chain combines TRBV30 with TRBJ2-7, with D uncertain. The length of the CDR3 is 11 residues. V was shortened by 5 bases and J by 0 bases, with 5 bases between the two germline ends. The germline gives CDR1 GTSNPN, CDR2 SVGIG (reference sequence). CDR3 region: CAWQHSYEQYF. In DNA, the CDR3 is TGTGCCTGGCAACACTCCTACGAGCAGTACTTC.

In its sample, this clonotype was seen many times. V and J are TRBV2 and TRBJ1-5; TRBD1 aligns across 7 bases. CDR1 and CDR2 from the germline V gene are SNHLY and FYNNEI. Trimming took 6 bases from V and 2 from J; bases not matched to a gene: 4. The CDR3 contains 14 residues. The CDR3 nucleotides are TGTGCCAGCAGCTATGGACAGGGCAATCAGCCCCAGCATTTT. The encoded protein is CASSYGQGNQPQHF. Complete variable domain (other parts from reference TRBV2 and TRBJ1-5): EPEVTQTPSHQVTQMGQEVILRCVPISNHLYFYWYRQILGQKVEFLVSFYNNEISEKSEIFDDQFSVERPDGSNFTLKIRSTKLEDSAMYFCASSYGQGNQPQHFGDGTRLSIL.

This clonotype was counted at least ten times. The J gene is TRBJ1-2, the V gene TRBV25-1; possibly TRBD1 for D (5 bases). V was shortened by 6 bases and J by 4 bases, with 15 bases between the two germline ends. The CDR3 spans 14 residues. In germline, CDR1 is MGHDK, CDR2 SYGVNS. The CDR3 nucleotides are TGTGCCAGCAGCCCCTCGGCAGGGTCCTATGGCTACACCTTC. Encoded protein: CASSPSAGSYGYTF.

There are a few counts of this clonotype. This chain links TRBV11-2 with TRBJ2-1; 8 nucleotides agree with TRBD2. V shed 10 bases, J shed 9 bases, and the junction held 14 bases outside the gene matches. There are 14 residues in the CDR3. Germline V lookup: CDR1 SGHAT, CDR2 FQNNGV. CDR3 loop: CATEFSGMLGEQFF. The CDR3 bases are TGTGCCACGGAATTTAGCGGGATGTTGGGTGAGCAGTTCTTC. The full variable domain, completed using reference TRBV11-2 and TRBJ2-1, is EAGVAQSPRYKIIEKRQSVAFWCNPISGHATLYWYQQILGQGPKLLIQFQNNGVVDDSQLPKDRFSAERLKGVDSTLKIQPAKLEDSAVYLCATEFSGMLGEQFFGPGTRLTVL.

This clonotype has just a few counts. This chain joins TRBV2 and TRBJ2-1; no definite D call. The germline CDR1 and CDR2 sequences are SNHLY and FYNNEI. V was shortened by 4 bases and J by 8 bases, with 6 bases between the two germline ends. The CDR3 loop spans 11 amino acids. The CDR3 bases are TGTGCCAGCAGTGTTGTCTATGAGCAGTTCTTC. Its protein product is CASSVVYEQFF.

This clonotype has a handful of counts. This chain uses TRBV5-1 with TRBJ2-3; maybe TRBD2 (5 bases). The germline V gene has CDR1 SGHRS and CDR2 YFSETQ. V shed 1 base and J shed 0 bases, with 9 bases lying between them. This CDR3 contains 15 residues. The CDR3 region is CASSLSGDSTDTQYF. CDR3 sequence (DNA): TGCGCCAGCAGCTTGAGCGGTGATAGCACAGATACGCAGTATTTT.